The clone carrying this T cell receptor beta chain was seen only once. Everyone who took part was about 18 to 90 years old, and they came from over 20 US areas. Cohort placement rested on clinical history that participants reported themselves. Resolution of symptoms, clearance, or two negative PCRs was present in recovered Cohort 3 donors. These data come from a study of blood T cell repertoires in COVID-19. This CDR3 has 15 residues. Germline V gives CDR1 ENHRY, CDR2 SYGVKD. The V and J ends lost 8 bases and 0 bases respectively, with 14 bases between them. Authors' data handling: Amplification of reference gene primers provided the estimated nucleated cell counts. The assay was immunoSEQ multiplex PCR, and TCRdb's table has in-frame clones only and misses some. The V and J calls and the clone size are those of that table, but D and trimming were determined from the DNA. The sample has roughly 350,000 clones; under 95% are singletons.

V gene TRBV10-3 combines with J gene TRBJ2-1; possible D gene TRBD2, 6 bases. This clonotype was obtained from a woman between 25 and 40 years old who had recovered from COVID-19. Material for sequencing was PBMCs or T cells enriched from blood (not recorded which). CDR3 sequence (DNA): TGTGCCATCGGTCGGGGGATTAGCTCCTACAATGAGCAGTTCTTC. Encoded protein: CAIGRGISSYNEQFF.